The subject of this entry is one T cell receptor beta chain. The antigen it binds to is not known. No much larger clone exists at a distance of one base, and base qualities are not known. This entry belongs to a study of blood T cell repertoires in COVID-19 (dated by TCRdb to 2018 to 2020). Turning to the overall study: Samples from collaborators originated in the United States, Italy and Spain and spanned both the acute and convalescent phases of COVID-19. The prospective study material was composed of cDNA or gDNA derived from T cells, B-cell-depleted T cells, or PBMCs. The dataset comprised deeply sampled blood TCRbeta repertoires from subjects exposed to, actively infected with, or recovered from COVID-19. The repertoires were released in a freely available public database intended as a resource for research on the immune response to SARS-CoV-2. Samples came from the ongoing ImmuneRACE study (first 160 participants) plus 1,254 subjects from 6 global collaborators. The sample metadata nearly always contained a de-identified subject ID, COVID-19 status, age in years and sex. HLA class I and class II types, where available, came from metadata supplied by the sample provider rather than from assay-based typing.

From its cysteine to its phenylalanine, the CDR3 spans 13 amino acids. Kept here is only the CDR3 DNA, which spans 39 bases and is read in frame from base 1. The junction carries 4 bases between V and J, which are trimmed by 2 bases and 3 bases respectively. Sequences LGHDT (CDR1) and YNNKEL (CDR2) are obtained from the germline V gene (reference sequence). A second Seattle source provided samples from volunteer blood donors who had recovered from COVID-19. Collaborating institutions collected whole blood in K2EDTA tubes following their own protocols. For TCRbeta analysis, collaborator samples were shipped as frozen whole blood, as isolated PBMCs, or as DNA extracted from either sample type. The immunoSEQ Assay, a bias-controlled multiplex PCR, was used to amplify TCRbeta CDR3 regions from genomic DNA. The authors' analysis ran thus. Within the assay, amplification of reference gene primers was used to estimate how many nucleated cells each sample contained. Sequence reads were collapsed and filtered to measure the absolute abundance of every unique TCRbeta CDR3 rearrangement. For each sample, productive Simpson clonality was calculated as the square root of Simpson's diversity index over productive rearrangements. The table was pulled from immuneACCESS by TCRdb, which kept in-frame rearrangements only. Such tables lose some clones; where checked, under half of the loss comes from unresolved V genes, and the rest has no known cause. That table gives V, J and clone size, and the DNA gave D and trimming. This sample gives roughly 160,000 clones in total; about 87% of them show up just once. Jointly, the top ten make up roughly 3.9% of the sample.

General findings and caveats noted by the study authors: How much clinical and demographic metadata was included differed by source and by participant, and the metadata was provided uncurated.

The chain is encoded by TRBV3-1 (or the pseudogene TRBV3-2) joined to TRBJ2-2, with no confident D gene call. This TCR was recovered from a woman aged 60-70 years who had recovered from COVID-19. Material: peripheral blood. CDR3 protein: CASSQQYTGELFF. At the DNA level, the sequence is TGTGCCAGCAGCCAACAGTACACCGGGGAGCTGTTTTTT.